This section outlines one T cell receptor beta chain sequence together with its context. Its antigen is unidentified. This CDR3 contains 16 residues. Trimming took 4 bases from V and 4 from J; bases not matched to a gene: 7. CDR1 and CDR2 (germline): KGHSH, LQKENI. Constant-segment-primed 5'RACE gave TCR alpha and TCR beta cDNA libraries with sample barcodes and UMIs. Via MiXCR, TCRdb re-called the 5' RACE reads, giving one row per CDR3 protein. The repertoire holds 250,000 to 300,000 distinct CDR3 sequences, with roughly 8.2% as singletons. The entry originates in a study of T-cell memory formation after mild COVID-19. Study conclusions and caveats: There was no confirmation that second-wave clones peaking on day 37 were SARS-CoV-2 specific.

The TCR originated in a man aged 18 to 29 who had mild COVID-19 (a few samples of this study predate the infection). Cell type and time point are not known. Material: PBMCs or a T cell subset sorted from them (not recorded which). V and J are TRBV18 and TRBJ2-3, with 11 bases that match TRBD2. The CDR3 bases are TGTGCCAGCTCACGTAGCGGGGGGGCCGTGGCAGATACGCAGTATTTT. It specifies CASSRSGGAVADTQYF.